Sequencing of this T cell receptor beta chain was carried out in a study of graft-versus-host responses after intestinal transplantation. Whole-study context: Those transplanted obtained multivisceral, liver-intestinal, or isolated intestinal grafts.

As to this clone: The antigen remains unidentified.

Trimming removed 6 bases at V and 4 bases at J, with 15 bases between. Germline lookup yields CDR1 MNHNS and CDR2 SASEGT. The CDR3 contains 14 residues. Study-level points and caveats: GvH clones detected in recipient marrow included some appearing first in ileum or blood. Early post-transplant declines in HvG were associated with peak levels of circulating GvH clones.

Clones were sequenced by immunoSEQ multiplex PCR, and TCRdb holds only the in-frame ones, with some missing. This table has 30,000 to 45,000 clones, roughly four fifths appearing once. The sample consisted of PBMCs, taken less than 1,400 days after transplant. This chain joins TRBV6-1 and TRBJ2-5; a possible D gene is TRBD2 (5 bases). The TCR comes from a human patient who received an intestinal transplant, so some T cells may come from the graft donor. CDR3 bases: TGTGCCAGCAGAAGCGAGGGATACGGAGAGACCCAGTACTTC. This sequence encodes CASRSEGYGETQYF.